Listed below are T cell receptor beta chains from one sample, sequenced in a study of PD-1 blockade in classical Hodgkin lymphoma. The data were produced by immunoSEQ multiplex PCR, yet TCRdb's version contains in-frame clones alone and is incomplete. The sample has 11,000 to 15,000 clones, roughly 80% seen once; the top ten hold approximately 17%. The sequencing here drew on peripheral blood mononuclear cells (PBMCs), taken before the fourth cycle of nivolumab. The source is a human donor with classical Hodgkin lymphoma. Each CDR3 is given with its conserved first and last residue. D genes are given only for firm matches. Clone size appears in some rows only: once, few, many, or a class for an expanded clone.

D gene,clone size,J gene,V gene,CDR3 DNA,CDR3 protein
TRBD2,once,TRBJ2-1,TRBV27,TGTGCCAGCAGTTTATCGGGGACTAGCCGTTACAATGAGCAGTTCTTC,CASSLSGTSRYNEQFF
NA,NA,TRBJ1-2,TRBV7-9,TGTGCCAGCAGCTTATCGGGGGGCCCTAGCCGTGGCTACACCTTC,CASSLSGGPSRGYTF
NA,NA,TRBJ1-2,TRBV19,TGTGCCAGTAGTATGTCGAGGGGCCTTTCGGCCTCCTATGGCTACACCTTC,CASSMSRGLSASYGYTF
NA,NA,TRBJ2-3,TRBV6-5,TGTGCCAGCAGTTATAGGGGGGGGCGCACAGATACGCAGTATTTT,CASSYRGGRTDTQYF
NA,NA,TRBJ1-1,TRBV11-1,TGTGCCAGCAGCCGGAACTCGGGGACGGACACTGAAGCTTTCTTT,CASSRNSGTDTEAFF
TRBD1,few,TRBJ1-1,TRBV2,TGTGCCAGCACTATAGGACAGGAGGGAGCTTTCTTT,CASTIGQEGAFF
NA,NA,TRBJ2-3,TRBV10-1,TGCGCCAGCAGTGAGGAAGATACGCAGTATTTT,CASSEEDTQYF
TRBD1,NA,TRBJ1-1,TRBV5-8,TGTGCCAGCAGCTCCGGGGGCAGGGGGATACACACTGAAGCTTTCTTT,CASSSGGRGIHTEAFF
NA,NA,TRBJ1-5,TRBV7-3,TGTGCCAGCAGCTTATGCAGATCAAGCAATCAGCCCCAGCATTTT,CASSLCRSSNQPQHF
NA,few,TRBJ2-7,TRBV27,TGTGCCAGCTCCTTTGGGTACGAGCAGTACTTC,CASSFGYEQYF
NA,NA,TRBJ2-1,TRBV6-5,TGTGCCAGCAGTGCCCAGGCGTACTACAATGAGCAGTTCTTC,CASSAQAYYNEQFF
NA,NA,TRBJ1-6,TRBV6-9,TGTGCCAGCAGTTACTCGAAGGGAGTCTCTTCACCCCTCCACTTT,CASSYSKGVSSPLHF
NA,NA,TRBJ1-2,TRBV30,TGTGCCTGGAGTGAGGGGACCCGCCTTAGCTACACCTTC,CAWSEGTRLSYTF
TRBD1,NA,TRBJ1-5,TRBV7-9,TGTGCCAGCAGCTTGACAGGGCCAGGGCAGCCCCAGCATTTT,CASSLTGPGQPQHF
NA,NA,TRBJ2-7,TRBV11-2,TGTGCCAGCAGCTCGGGACGGCTTCTCTACGAGCAGTACTTC,CASSSGRLLYEQYF
TRBD1,once,TRBJ1-6,TRBV5-8,TGTGCCAGCAGCTTGGGGCCGGGACAGTATTCACCCCTCCACTTT,CASSLGPGQYSPLHF
NA,NA,TRBJ2-5,TRBV4-3,TGCGCCAGCAGCCAAGATCTTAGCGCACAAGAGACCCAGTACTTC,CASSQDLSAQETQYF
NA,once,TRBJ2-3,TRBV28,TGTGCCAGCAGTCCAGGGTGGTCCACAGATACGCAGTATTTT,CASSPGWSTDTQYF
TRBD1,NA,TRBJ2-1,TRBV27,TGTGCCAGCAGTCCCCTACAGGGGGCCTCCTACAATGAGCAGTTCTTC,CASSPLQGASYNEQFF
TRBD1,few,TRBJ1-1,TRBV14,TGTGCCAGCAGAAGGACAGGGTTGAACACTGAAGCTTTCTTT,CASRRTGLNTEAFF
NA,NA,TRBJ1-1,TRBV7-9,TGTGCCAGCAGCTTCCTGAACACTGAAGCTTTCTTT,CASSFLNTEAFF
NA,once,TRBJ2-6,TRBV16,TGTGCCAGCAGCCAGAATGCTCTGCTCTCTGGGGCCAACGTCCTGACTTTC,CASSQNALLSGANVLTF
NA,NA,TRBJ1-2,TRBV27,TGTGCCCGCAGTTTCCGGGCGGGGGGGGGAGCTAACTATGGCTACACCTTC,CARSFRAGGGANYGYTF
TRBD2,NA,TRBJ2-3,TRBV5-6,TGTGCCAGCAGCCTGGAACGGCGGGGGGGCCGGACAGATACGCAGTATTTT,CASSLERRGGRTDTQYF
NA,NA,TRBJ2-4,TRBV28,TGTGCCAGCGGCAGGTCCCGGGACTTTTTTCAGTACTTC,CASGRSRDFFQYF
NA,once,TRBJ1-4,TRBV7-2,TGTGCCAGCAGCTTAGGGGCTAATGAAAAACTGTTTTTT,CASSLGANEKLFF
TRBD1,NA,TRBJ2-3,TRBV9,TGTGCCAGCAGCTTACTCCGGACAGGGACAGATACGCAGTATTTT,CASSLLRTGTDTQYF
NA,NA,TRBJ1-2,TRBV30,TGTGCCTGGATAGCCGGTACGGGAGGTGGTGGCTACACCTTC,CAWIAGTGGGGYTF
TRBD1,NA,TRBJ2-5,TRBV11-3,TGTGCCAGCAGCCCGACAGGGGGTAGGGAGACCCAGTACTTC,CASSPTGGRETQYF
NA,once,TRBJ2-3,TRBV13,TGTGCCAGCAGCGTGTTGCGGTCAGGAGGAAAAGATACGCAGTATTTT,CASSVLRSGGKDTQYF
TRBD2,NA,TRBJ2-1,TRBV4-1,TGCGCCAGCAGCCAAGGGACTAGCGGGGCCTACAATGAGCAGTTCTTC,CASSQGTSGAYNEQFF
TRBD1,NA,TRBJ1-2,TRBV20-1,TGCAACATGGGACAGGGGAACGGCTACACCTTC,CNMGQGNGYTF
NA,NA,TRBJ2-6,TRBV6-5,TGTGCCAGCAGTACTAGCTCTGGGGCCAACGTCCTGACTTTC,CASSTSSGANVLTF
NA,NA,TRBJ1-2,TRBV19,TGTGCCAGTAGTCACAGGGAAACCAACTATGGCTACACCTTC,CASSHRETNYGYTF
NA,NA,TRBJ2-3,TRBV6-6,TGTGCCAGCAGGACAGACAGGGAGGAGGGGGGAGGTACGCAGTATTTT,CASRTDREEGGGTQYF
TRBD1,NA,TRBJ1-2,TRBV11-2,TGTGCCAGCAGCTCCTCCGGGACAGGGGATGGCTACACCTTC,CASSSSGTGDGYTF
NA,once,TRBJ1-4,TRBV18,TGTGCCAGCTCACCACCGGGCCTCCTTAACATGTTTTTT,CASSPPGLLNMFF
TRBD1,NA,TRBJ1-1,TRBV29-1,TGCAGCCTGAGACAGGGGGGAGGCACTGAAGCTTTCTTT,CSLRQGGGTEAFF
TRBD1,NA,TRBJ1-3,TRBV30,TGTGCCTGGAACAGGGGAGATGGAAACACCATATATTTT,CAWNRGDGNTIYF
NA,once,TRBJ1-1,TRBV10-3,TGTGCCATCAGTGAGTCGAGCAGTCCGAACACTGAAGCTTTCTTT,CAISESSSPNTEAFF
NA,NA,TRBJ2-1,TRBV7-3,TGTGCCAGCAGCTCGGACCCACTCAATGAGCAGTTCTTC,CASSSDPLNEQFF
TRBD1,NA,TRBJ2-3,TRBV5-4,TGTGCCAGCAGACTCGCCGGACAGGGAAATACAGATACGCAGTATTTT,CASRLAGQGNTDTQYF
NA,once,TRBJ2-3,TRBV7-8,TGTGCCAGCAGCTTAGCCGTAGTAGGCAGAGCAGATACGCAGTATTTT,CASSLAVVGRADTQYF
TRBD1,NA,TRBJ2-1,TRBV11-2,TGTGCCAGCAGCTTAAAATGGGACAGGGGGCCGAATGAGCAGTTCTTC,CASSLKWDRGPNEQFF
NA,NA,TRBJ1-2,TRBV7-2,TGTGCCAGCAGCCTGGACAGCAACTATGGCTACACCTTC,CASSLDSNYGYTF
TRBD1,NA,TRBJ2-2,TRBV7-2,TGTGCCAGCAGCACTCCGACAGGGGGGGCGAACACCGGGGAGCTGTTTTTT,CASSTPTGGANTGELFF
NA,NA,TRBJ2-2,TRBV14,TGTGCCAGCAGCCGTACGGCGGGGATCACCGGGGAGCTGTTTTTT,CASSRTAGITGELFF
NA,NA,TRBJ1-2,TRBV11-2,TGTGCCAGCAGCTTAGAGGGACACATTACTGGCTACACCTTC,CASSLEGHITGYTF
TRBD1,few,TRBJ1-4,TRBV5-1,TGCGCCAGCAGCCGGGGACAGGGCATAAGCGAAAAACTGTTTTTT,CASSRGQGISEKLFF
TRBD1,NA,TRBJ1-1,TRBV28,TGTGCCAGCAGGGCGACAGGGGGTCCTCAAGCTTTCTTT,CASRATGGPQAFF
NA,medium-sized,TRBJ1-5,TRBV27,TGTGCCAGCAGCCATTCAGGGAATTATCAGCCCCAGCATTTT,CASSHSGNYQPQHF
TRBD1,NA,TRBJ2-2,TRBV10-3,TGTGCCACCGGGACAGGGAGTTCCGGGGAGCTGTTTTTT,CATGTGSSGELFF
NA,NA,TRBJ2-2,TRBV7-6,TGTGCCAGCAGCTTAGGCTTCGGGGCCACCGGGGAGCTGTTTTTT,CASSLGFGATGELFF
NA,NA,TRBJ2-7,TRBV18,TGTGCCAGCTCTCTCAGCGCCAACTACGAGCAGTACTTC,CASSLSANYEQYF
NA,NA,TRBJ2-2,TRBV18,TGTGCCAGCTCACTCGGGACCGCCGGGGAGCTGTTTTTT,CASSLGTAGELFF
NA,NA,TRBJ2-7,TRBV6-1,TGTGCCAGCAGTGATATGTCAGGGATCCCCTACGAGCAGTACTTC,CASSDMSGIPYEQYF
NA,NA,TRBJ2-5,TRBV10-3,TGTGCCATCAGTGCCACACCTGGGGAGACCCAGTACTTC,CAISATPGETQYF
NA,NA,TRBJ1-6,TRBV5-6,TGTGCCAGCAACCGTCGAGGGACGAGCTCCTATAATTCACCCCTCCACTTT,CASNRRGTSSYNSPLHF
NA,NA,TRBJ1-1,TRBV4-3,TGCGCCAGCAGCCAAGATCTCGGGGGAGGGGCGAACACTGAAGCTTTCTTT,CASSQDLGGGANTEAFF
TRBD1,NA,TRBJ1-1,TRBV5-6,TGTGCCAGCAGCTTCCGGACAGGGGAGGGTGAAGCTTTCTTT,CASSFRTGEGEAFF